Listed below are T cell receptor beta chains from one sample, sequenced in a study of blood T cell repertoires in COVID-19. Sequenced by immunoSEQ multiplex PCR; TCRdb stores in-frame clones only, minus some. Seen here are about 270,000 clones, about nine tenths observed once, and the top ten hold roughly 2%. What was sequenced was PBMCs or T cells enriched from blood (not recorded which). These receptor sequences come from a woman between 35 and 50 years old with acute COVID-19. CDR3s include the opening cysteine and the closing phenylalanine or tryptophan. The D gene is left open where the match is weak. Expanded clones are given a class, and other clones once, few, many or no size at all.

>.|TRBJ1-2|many|TRBV2
CASSVGGDGYGYTF
TGTGCCAGCAGTGTAGGGGGGGATGGCTATGGCTACACCTTC
>TRBD1|TRBJ1-1|.|TRBV5-6
CASSLGGQGRNTEAFF
TGTGCCAGCAGCTTGGGCGGACAGGGGCGTAACACTGAAGCTTTCTTT
>TRBD1|TRBJ1-1|few|TRBV5-1
CASSTTGVTEAFF
TGCGCCAGCAGCACGACAGGGGTCACTGAAGCTTTCTTT
>TRBD1|TRBJ2-7|.|TRBV16
CASSLRDRGYEQYF
TGTGCCAGCAGCCTCCGGGACAGAGGCTACGAGCAGTACTTC
>TRBD1|TRBJ2-7|.|TRBV19
CASSISGGQGAAEDEQYF
TGTGCCAGTAGTATTTCCGGTGGGCAGGGGGCCGCCGAGGACGAGCAGTACTTC
>.|TRBJ1-1|few|TRBV30
CAWSGPLTYTEAFF
TGTGCCTGGAGTGGTCCCCTTACCTATACTGAAGCTTTCTTT
>TRBD1|TRBJ1-6|.|TRBV30
CAWSEGQGARSPLHF
TGTGCCTGGAGCGAGGGACAGGGGGCAAGGTCACCCCTCCACTTT
>TRBD1|TRBJ1-2|.|TRBV2
CASSRDRSFPHYGYTF
TGTGCCAGCAGTCGGGACAGGAGTTTTCCCCACTATGGCTACACCTTC
>TRBD1|TRBJ1-2|.|TRBV12-3/TRBV12-4
CASSRTGVNGYTF
TGTGCCAGCAGTCGGACAGGGGTCAATGGCTACACCTTC
>.|TRBJ1-2|.|TRBV6-5
CASSSQTGSNYGYTF
TGTGCCAGCAGTTCGCAGACCGGGTCCAACTATGGCTACACCTTC
>.|TRBJ2-2|few|TRBV15
CATSVKETGELFF
TGTGCCACCAGCGTCAAAGAGACCGGGGAGCTGTTTTTT
>.|TRBJ1-1|.|TRBV6-5
CASSYEIGTEAFF
TGTGCCAGCAGTTACGAGATCGGCACTGAAGCTTTCTTT
>TRBD1|TRBJ1-3|.|TRBV4-1
CASSQEGQGSTGNTIYF
TGCGCCAGCAGCCAAGAGGGACAGGGGAGTACGGGAAACACCATATATTTT
>.|TRBJ2-5|.|TRBV7-3
CASSRYPQSESGGETQYF
TGTGCCAGCAGCCGCTACCCGCAAAGTGAGAGTGGAGGGGAGACCCAGTACTTC
>TRBD1|TRBJ2-5|.|TRBV6-5
CASRGQGTQYF
TGTGCCAGCAGGGGACAGGGGACCCAGTACTTC
>.|TRBJ2-3|.|TRBV11-2
CASSLEVGASTDTQYF
TGTGCCAGCAGCTTAGAGGTGGGGGCTAGCACAGATACGCAGTATTTT
>.|TRBJ1-1|.|TRBV2
CASSVYEAFLEAFF
TGTGCCAGCAGTGTTTATGAGGCATTCCTTGAAGCTTTCTTT
>.|TRBJ2-5|.|TRBV7-9
CASSSEPPETQYF
TGTGCCAGCAGCTCGGAGCCCCCAGAGACCCAGTACTTC
>.|TRBJ2-6|.|TRBV19
CASILRGSGANVLTF
TGTGCCAGTATTCTGCGGGGCTCTGGGGCCAACGTCCTGACTTTC
>.|TRBJ1-2|.|TRBV18
CASSSTTNYGYTF
TGTGCCAGCTCATCGACAACTAACTATGGCTACACCTTC
>.|TRBJ1-2|.|TRBV6-6
CASSSTAGPYGYTF
TGTGCCAGCAGTAGTACCGCGGGACCCTATGGCTACACCTTC
>.|TRBJ1-1|.|TRBV7-9
CASSSTDTWAEAFF
TGTGCCAGCAGCTCCACTGACACGTGGGCTGAAGCTTTCTTT
>.|TRBJ2-3|.|TRBV27
CASSFQGTDTQYF
TGTGCCAGCAGTTTCCAGGGCACAGATACGCAGTATTTT
>.|TRBJ1-4|.|TRBV3-1/TRBV3-2
CASSHRVDEKLFF
TGTGCCAGCAGCCACAGGGTAGATGAAAAACTGTTTTTT
>TRBD1|TRBJ1-1|.|TRBV28
CASTNNVGQAWKFF
TGTGCCAGCACCAACAATGTGGGACAGGCTTGGAAGTTCTTT
>TRBD1|TRBJ1-1|.|TRBV7-6
CASSLWTGLMNTEAFF
TGTGCCAGCAGCTTATGGACAGGGCTGATGAACACTGAAGCTTTCTTT
>TRBD2|TRBJ2-1|.|TRBV4-3
CASSQALGGRRSYNEQFF
TGCGCCAGCAGCCAAGCCTTGGGGGGGAGGCGATCCTACAATGAGCAGTTCTTC
>.|TRBJ1-2|.|TRBV3-1/TRBV3-2
CASSHHRETGYGYTF
TGTGCCAGCAGCCACCACAGGGAGACGGGGTATGGCTACACCTTC
>.|TRBJ1-3|.|TRBV6-5
CASTRGNGNTIYF
TGTGCCAGCACTCGGGGGAATGGAAACACCATATATTTT
>TRBD2|TRBJ2-7|.|TRBV24-1
CATSTGPSGTLSYEQYF
TGTGCCACCAGTACCGGGCCTAGCGGGACACTCTCCTACGAGCAGTACTTC
>.|TRBJ2-7|once|TRBV29-1
CSVGQGASYEQYF
TGCAGCGTTGGCCAAGGGGCTAGTTACGAGCAGTACTTC
>.|TRBJ1-3|.|TRBV5-1
CASSSGGAGNTIYF
TGCGCCAGCAGCTCGGGAGGCGCTGGAAACACCATATATTTT
>TRBD2|TRBJ2-1|few|TRBV7-2
CASSSRASGFYEQFF
TGTGCCAGCAGCTCGAGGGCTAGCGGATTCTATGAGCAGTTCTTC
>.|TRBJ1-5|.|TRBV19
CASIDMRGNQPQHF
TGTGCCAGTATAGACATGAGGGGGAATCAGCCCCAGCATTTT
>TRBD2|TRBJ2-1|.|TRBV4-3
CASSQESSGTTQFF
TGCGCCAGCAGCCAAGAGTCTAGCGGGACAACCCAGTTCTTC
>TRBD1|TRBJ1-2|.|TRBV18
CASSWTGTGGGYTF
TGTGCCAGCTCCTGGACAGGGACGGGTGGTGGCTACACCTTC
>.|TRBJ2-5|.|TRBV9
CASSPDVAYKTQYF
TGTGCCAGCAGCCCAGACGTAGCGTACAAGACCCAGTACTTC
>TRBD1|TRBJ2-6|.|TRBV3-1/TRBV3-2
CASSQDRQGSSGANVLTF
TGTGCCAGCAGCCAAGATCGACAGGGGAGCTCTGGGGCCAACGTCCTGACTTTC
>.|TRBJ2-5|.|TRBV30
CAWSGRETQYF
TGTGCCTGGAGTGGGCGGGAGACCCAGTACTTC
>TRBD1|TRBJ1-2|.|TRBV6-5
CASSWGGQGGYTF
TGTGCCAGCAGTTGGGGGGGACAGGGGGGCTACACCTTC
>.|TRBJ2-3|.|TRBV5-1
CASSLAGTSSSTDTQYF
TGCGCCAGCAGCTTGGCCGGAACTAGCTCAAGCACAGATACGCAGTATTTT